This T cell receptor (beta chain) is from a study of STAT3 mutations in large granular lymphocyte leukemia. Study-wide findings and caveats: In T-cell large granular lymphocyte leukemia, about half of patients showed multiple immunodominant subclonotypes.

Assay: immunoSEQ multiplex PCR; the TCRdb copy retains only in-frame clones and omits some. This table holds around 4,500 clones, roughly 80% found once. By its share, this clone is medium-sized. Its specificity is not known. The sequence was obtained from a man in his forties or fifties with T-cell large granular lymphocyte leukemia. Some clones in this sample may be carry-over from other donors' samples. Sequencing was carried out using peripheral blood mononuclear cells.

CDR3 in amino acids: CASSRIQGDRHTIYF. Here the CDR3 DNA reads TGTGCCAGCAGCCGTATACAGGGGGATCGCCACACCATATATTTT. The J gene is TRBJ1-3, the V gene TRBV4-2, with 8 bases fitting TRBD1. From germline, CDR1 is LGHNA and CDR2 YNFKEQ. CDR3 length equals 15 residues. V trimming: 4 bases; J trimming: 8 bases; junction bases outside the gene matches: 10.